A selection of T cell receptor beta chains follows, all from one sample in a study of cytotoxic CD8 clonotypes in ibrutinib-treated CLL. Profiling relied on immunoSEQ multiplex PCR, and the TCRdb table lists in-frame clones only, not all of them. The sample has about 63,000 clones; 57% are singletons. The specimen comprised PBMCs, sampled after 12 months of ibrutinib treatment. These receptor sequences come from a human donor with chronic lymphocytic leukemia. The CDR3 runs from the conserved cysteine through the conserved F or W. A D gene is named only where the DNA matches it firmly. The size entry is marked missing in some rows and otherwise reads once, few, many or a size class.

V gene,J gene,D gene,clone size,CDR3 DNA,CDR3 protein
TRBV5-1,TRBJ2-7,TRBD2,.,TGCGCCAGCAGCGATGGGACTACCACCCGCTACGAGCAGTACTTC,CASSDGTTTRYEQYF
TRBV27,TRBJ2-5,.,.,TGTGCCAGCAGTCCCCCCCAGGCGCGGGAGACCCAGTACTTC,CASSPPQARETQYF
TRBV5-1,TRBJ2-1,.,.,TGCGCCAGCCGGGCCAGGCAGGGAAGCAATGAGCAGTTCTTC,CASRARQGSNEQFF
TRBV7-9,TRBJ1-5,.,few,TGTGCCAGCAGCTTATATGGTTCAGGGGAACCCATTAAGCCCCAGCATTTT,CASSLYGSGEPIKPQHF
TRBV6-1,TRBJ1-2,TRBD1,.,TGTGCCAGCAGTGTCCGACAGGGGTCCAAACCTCTGTATGGCTACACCTTC,CASSVRQGSKPLYGYTF
TRBV6-5,TRBJ2-1,TRBD1,.,TGTGCCAGCAGTGTCGAGCAACAGGGGGCGCATGAGCAGTTCTTC,CASSVEQQGAHEQFF
TRBV19,TRBJ1-5,.,.,TGTGCCAGTAGGCCCGAACTCGGTCAGCCCCAGCATTTT,CASRPELGQPQHF
TRBV27,TRBJ2-7,TRBD1,.,TGTGCCAGCAGTACCCTCCTCCGGGGACAGGGGGCTCAAGAGCAGTACTTC,CASSTLLRGQGAQEQYF
TRBV2,TRBJ2-7,.,.,TGTGCCAGCCGGGGCGAAACCTACGAGCAGTACTTC,CASRGETYEQYF
TRBV5-1,TRBJ1-4,.,once,TGCGCCAGCAGCAGGTGGTCAAGCATAGAAAAACTGTTTTTT,CASSRWSSIEKLFF
TRBV5-1,TRBJ1-1,TRBD1,.,TGCGCCAGCAGCTTGGGACAGGGAGGGAGGACTGAAGCTTTCTTT,CASSLGQGGRTEAFF
TRBV6-1,TRBJ1-1,.,.,TGTGCCAGCAGGGACTCGATAGGAACTGAAGCTTTCTTT,CASRDSIGTEAFF
TRBV5-1,TRBJ2-3,.,.,TGCGCCAGCAGCCCGTCTGGAACAGATACGCAGTATTTT,CASSPSGTDTQYF
TRBV14,TRBJ1-2,TRBD1,.,TGTGCCAGCAGCCAAGATCTGGACAGGATCTATGGCTACACCTTC,CASSQDLDRIYGYTF
TRBV2,TRBJ2-2,TRBD1,.,TGTGCCAGCAGCAGCTTTTCCGGGACAGGGGGCAGCGGGGAGCTGTTTTTT,CASSSFSGTGGSGELFF
TRBV11-2,TRBJ1-1,.,.,TGTGCCAGCAGCTTAGTTCGGGGGCGCGGGGACACTGAAGCTTTCTTT,CASSLVRGRGDTEAFF
TRBV6-1,TRBJ2-3,TRBD2,few,TGTGCCAGCTGCAGAGGACTAGCGTCCCTAGATACGCAGTATTTT,CASCRGLASLDTQYF
TRBV7-9,TRBJ2-2,.,few,TGTGCCAACGAGGGACACACGAACACCGGGGAGCTGTTTTTT,CANEGHTNTGELFF
TRBV11-2,TRBJ2-2,.,.,TGTGCCGTGCAAGTGTGGGGGTTCACCGGGGAGCTGTTTTTT,CAVQVWGFTGELFF
TRBV4-1,TRBJ2-2,.,many,TGCGCCAGCAGCCAAGGCGCTACAGGGTTCGGGGAGCTGTTTTTT,CASSQGATGFGELFF
TRBV11-2,TRBJ2-1,.,many,TGTGCCAGCACACCAACACTTCGACAGGCCAATGAGCAGTTCTTC,CASTPTLRQANEQFF
TRBV5-1,TRBJ2-1,.,.,TGCGCCAGCAGCTTGGTGTTAGCCCAAGAGCAGTTCTTC,CASSLVLAQEQFF
TRBV27,TRBJ2-7,.,once,TGTGCCAGCAGTTTTACTACGTTCAGCGAGCAGTACTTC,CASSFTTFSEQYF
TRBV7-9,TRBJ2-3,.,.,TGTGCCAGCAGCTTAGAACAGGGATCGGATACGCAGTATTTT,CASSLEQGSDTQYF
TRBV10-1,TRBJ2-1,TRBD2,once,TGCGCCAGCAGTGCGGCGGGGGGGTACAATGAGCAGTTCTTC,CASSAAGGYNEQFF
TRBV18,TRBJ2-3,TRBD2,.,TGTGCCAGCTCACCAGGACTAGCGGGGGCCCCTAGCACAGATACGCAGTATTTT,CASSPGLAGAPSTDTQYF
TRBV7-2,TRBJ1-1,TRBD1,.,TGTGCCAGCAGCTTAGTTACAGGGGGGAACACTGAAGCTTTCTTT,CASSLVTGGNTEAFF
TRBV9,TRBJ2-5,TRBD2,.,TGTGCCAGCAGCCCCGGACTAGCGGGGGGGCAAGAGACCCAGTACTTC,CASSPGLAGGQETQYF
TRBV19,TRBJ2-3,.,.,TGTGCCAGTAGTAGCCGGACGGCAGATACGCAGTATTTT,CASSSRTADTQYF
TRBV2,TRBJ1-2,.,many,TGTGCCAGCAGTGAAGCTGAGCATAACTATGGCTACACCTTC,CASSEAEHNYGYTF
TRBV30,TRBJ2-6,.,.,TGTGCCTGGAGAATAAGGAGAGGCGCTGGGGCCAACGTCCTGACTTTC,CAWRIRRGAGANVLTF
TRBV29-1,TRBJ2-6,.,.,TGCAGCAGTTTCGAGGCTGGGGCCAACGTCCTGACTTTC,CSSFEAGANVLTF
TRBV28,TRBJ1-2,.,few,TGTGCCACCGGACAGTCCCTTAACTATGGCTACACCTTC,CATGQSLNYGYTF
TRBV29-1,TRBJ2-2,.,.,TGCAGCGTTGCAGGGGACACCGGGGAGCTGTTTTTT,CSVAGDTGELFF
TRBV9,TRBJ2-3,TRBD2,.,TGTGCCAGCAGCGTAGGTTCTAGCGGGGGGGCCGTAGATACGCAGTATTTT,CASSVGSSGGAVDTQYF
TRBV5-4,TRBJ2-7,.,many,TGTGCCAGCAGCTTGGAGGGGGGCTACGAGCAGTACTTC,CASSLEGGYEQYF
TRBV28,TRBJ1-5,.,.,TGTGCCAGCAGTTTAAAGTCCGGGAACCAGCATTTT,CASSLKSGNQHF
TRBV6-4,TRBJ1-2,.,once,TGTGCCAGCACCGGGACTCATGGCTACACCTTC,CASTGTHGYTF
TRBV27,TRBJ2-7,.,.,TGTGCCAGCAGTTTTCTAGGGGGTGAGCAGTACTTC,CASSFLGGEQYF
TRBV5-4,TRBJ2-3,.,.,TGTGCCAGCAGCCCCAGGGCGGGATTCACAGATACGCAGTATTTT,CASSPRAGFTDTQYF
TRBV11-2,TRBJ2-3,.,.,TGTGCCAGCAGCCCGCGAGGGGGGGGCACAGATACGCAGTATTTT,CASSPRGGGTDTQYF
TRBV11-3,TRBJ2-1,TRBD2,once,TGTGCCAGCAGCTTGCGGGGGGGCTTTTTGGATGAGCAGTTCTTC,CASSLRGGFLDEQFF
TRBV19,TRBJ1-1,.,few,TGTGCCAGTACTACAGGGTCGGCAGCTTTCTTT,CASTTGSAAFF
TRBV5-1,TRBJ2-5,TRBD2,.,TGCGCCAGCAGCTTCAAAGGACTAGCCGGACTATGGGAGACCCAGTACTTC,CASSFKGLAGLWETQYF
TRBV2,TRBJ1-2,TRBD1,few,TGTGCCAGCAGTTACGACAGGGGCTATGGCTACACCTTC,CASSYDRGYGYTF
TRBV6-1,TRBJ2-1,.,many,TGTGCCAGCAGCCTTATTTTGGGTGAGCAGTTCTTC,CASSLILGEQFF
TRBV28,TRBJ2-7,.,.,TGTGCCAGCAGCCTACCTGCGGGCTACGAGCAGTACTTC,CASSLPAGYEQYF
TRBV19,TRBJ1-1,TRBD1,many,TGTGCCAGTTTAGACAGGGAGACTGAAGCTTTCTTT,CASLDRETEAFF
TRBV14,TRBJ2-5,.,.,TGTGCCAGCAGCCAAGTGAACTTGGGGCCACAAGAGACCCAGTACTTC,CASSQVNLGPQETQYF
TRBV7-2,TRBJ2-1,.,few,TGTGCCAGCAGCTTAGTTCGGAACAATGAGCAGTTCTTC,CASSLVRNNEQFF
TRBV4-2,TRBJ2-7,TRBD2,.,TGTGCCAGCAGCCAAGCCGTAGCGGGAAATTCTTACGAGCAGTACTTC,CASSQAVAGNSYEQYF
TRBV6-1,TRBJ1-1,TRBD1,.,TGTGCCAGCAGTGAACCTTTGGGCTTAGGGGGGAGGACAGGGTACACTGAAGCTTTCTTT,CASSEPLGLGGRTGYTEAFF
TRBV28,TRBJ2-5,.,.,TGTGCCAGCATGGGGTGGGCGGGGAAAGAAGAGACCCAGTACTTC,CASMGWAGKEETQYF
TRBV9,TRBJ2-1,.,.,TGTGCCAGCAGCGGGACATCGAAGGTCATACGCAATGAGCAGTTCTTC,CASSGTSKVIRNEQFF
TRBV7-8,TRBJ2-7,TRBD2,.,TGTGCCAGCAGCCCCTATCAACTAGCGGGAGGGATTGGGACCTACGAGCAGTACTTC,CASSPYQLAGGIGTYEQYF
TRBV2,TRBJ2-7,TRBD2,.,TGTGCCAGCAGTGTTGGGGACTACTCCTACGAGCAGTACTTC,CASSVGDYSYEQYF
TRBV5-1,TRBJ2-7,TRBD2,.,TGCGCCAGCAGTTCCGGGACTAGCGGGAGAAAGGGTTACGAGCAGTACTTC,CASSSGTSGRKGYEQYF